The TCR beta chain under discussion was sequenced for a study of T cell changes during pregnancy in multiple sclerosis. The CDR3 totals 13 residues. Trimming removed 2 bases at V and 5 bases at J, with 9 bases between. Germline V CDR1 and CDR2: LGHNT, FRNRAP. Using immunoSEQ multiplex PCR, the repertoire was profiled, and TCRdb retains in-frame clones only, with some absent. Here the sample spans about 61,000 clones, 70% to 90% being singletons. This clone was counted once. This TCR came from a female donor in good health, enrolled as a control in a pregnancy study. The material was peripheral blood, obtained in the first trimester of pregnancy. This chain links TRBV12-5 with TRBJ2-5, with TRBD2 as a possible D gene (6 bases). This CDR3 is CASGLPGEETQYF. The CDR3 DNA reads as TGTGCTAGTGGTTTGCCGGGGGAGGAGACCCAGTACTTC.